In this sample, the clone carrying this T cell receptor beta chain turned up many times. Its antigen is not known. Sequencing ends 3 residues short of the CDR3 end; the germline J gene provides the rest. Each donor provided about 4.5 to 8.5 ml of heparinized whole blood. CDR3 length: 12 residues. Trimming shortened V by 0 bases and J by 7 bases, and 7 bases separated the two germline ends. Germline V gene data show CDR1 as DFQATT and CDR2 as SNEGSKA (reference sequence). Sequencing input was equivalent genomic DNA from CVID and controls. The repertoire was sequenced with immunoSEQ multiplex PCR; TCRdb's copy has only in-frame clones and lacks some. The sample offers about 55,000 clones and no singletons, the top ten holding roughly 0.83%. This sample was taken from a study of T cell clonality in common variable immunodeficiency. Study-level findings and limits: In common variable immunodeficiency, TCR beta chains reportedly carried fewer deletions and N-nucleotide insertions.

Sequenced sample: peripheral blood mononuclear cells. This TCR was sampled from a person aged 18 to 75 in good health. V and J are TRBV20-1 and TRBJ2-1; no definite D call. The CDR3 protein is CSARDLANEQFF. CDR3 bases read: TGCAGTGCTAGAGATCTTGCGAATGAG.